This T cell receptor (beta chain) was observed in a study of blood T cell repertoires in COVID-19. Study background: Samples came from the United States, Italy and Spain, spanning acute and convalescent COVID-19. The cDNA or gDNA used as material had been derived from T cells, B-cell-depleted T cells, or PBMCs.

Per the authors' pipeline: Cell counts per sample came from amplifying reference gene primers. Sequenced by immunoSEQ multiplex PCR; TCRdb stores in-frame clones only, minus some. V and J calls and clone size are as listed in that table; D and trimming were resolved from the DNA. This sample has 150,000 to 190,000 clones, with approximately 80% found just once. Sequencing used peripheral blood. This receptor was identified in a woman aged 50 to 60 with acute or convalescent COVID-19.

The CDR3 region is CTTGQGSYTF. CDR3 nucleotides: TGTACCACCGGACAGGGCAGCTACACCTTC. V is TRBV12-3 or TRBV12-4 and J is TRBJ1-2, with 8 bases identical to TRBD1. The CDR3 runs 10 residues.